The entry below describes one T cell receptor (beta chain). Some clones are missing from TCRdb's copy, which holds only in-frame ones; the method was immunoSEQ multiplex PCR. Of about 130,000 clones listed, over 80% were seen once; the top ten hold 18%. This entry is derived from a study of blood T cell repertoires in COVID-19. About the study: COVID-19 samples, acute and convalescent, were from the United States, Italy and Spain.

J gave up 6 bases and V 5 bases, and 3 bases lay outside the gene matches. Per the germline V gene, CDR1 is MNHEY and CDR2 is SMNVEV (reference sequence). The CDR3 has 14 amino acids. The chain joins TRBV27 to TRBJ2-1; 11 bases align to TRBD1. The clonotype comes from a man aged 30 to 45 who had recovered from COVID-19. Sequencing was done on a sample of PBMCs or T cells enriched from blood (not recorded which). The CDR3 DNA sequence: TGTGCCAGCAGTGCCGGGACAGGGGGCAATGAGCAGTTCTTC. Its translation: CASSAGTGGNEQFF.